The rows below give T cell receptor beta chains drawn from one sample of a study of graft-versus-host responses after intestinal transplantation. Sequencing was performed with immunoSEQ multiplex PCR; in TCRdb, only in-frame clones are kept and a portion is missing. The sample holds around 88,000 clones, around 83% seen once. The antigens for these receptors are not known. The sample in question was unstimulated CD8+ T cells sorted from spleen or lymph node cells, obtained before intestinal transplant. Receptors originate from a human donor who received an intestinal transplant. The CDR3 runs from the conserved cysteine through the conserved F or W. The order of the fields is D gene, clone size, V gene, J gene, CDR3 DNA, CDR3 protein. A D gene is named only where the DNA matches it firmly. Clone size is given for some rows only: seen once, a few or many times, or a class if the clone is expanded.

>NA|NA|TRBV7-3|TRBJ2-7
TGTGCCAGCAGCTTAGATCCGGGTTACGAGCAGTACTTC
CASSLDPGYEQYF
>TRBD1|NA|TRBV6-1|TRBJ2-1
TGTGCCAGCAGTTTCGGACAGGGGGCGCGCTATGAGCAGTTCTTC
CASSFGQGARYEQFF
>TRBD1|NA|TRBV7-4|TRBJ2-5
TGTGCCAGCAGCTCATTCCGGGACAGGGTAAAGGAGACCCAGTACTTC
CASSSFRDRVKETQYF
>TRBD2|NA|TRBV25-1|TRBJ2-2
TGTGCCAGCAGTGAACGGGAGGCCGGGGAGCTGTTTTTT
CASSEREAGELFF
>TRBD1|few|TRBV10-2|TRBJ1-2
TGCGCCAGCAGTGAGCCGGACAGGGCCGGGGGTCTCTATGGCTACACCTTC
CASSEPDRAGGLYGYTF
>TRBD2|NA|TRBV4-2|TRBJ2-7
TGTGCCAGCAGCCAAACTAGCGTCTACGAGCAGTACTTC
CASSQTSVYEQYF
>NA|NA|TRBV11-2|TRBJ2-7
TGTGCCAGCAGCTTAGGTGGAAGCTACGAGCAGTACTTC
CASSLGGSYEQYF
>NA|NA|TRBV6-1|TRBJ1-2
TGTGCCAGCAGTGAACAAAAACTTAACTATGGCTACACCTTC
CASSEQKLNYGYTF
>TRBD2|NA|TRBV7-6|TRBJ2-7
TGTGCCAGCAGCTTAGGAGCCGGGACTAGCGGGGGGGATTTCTACGAGCAGTACTTC
CASSLGAGTSGGDFYEQYF
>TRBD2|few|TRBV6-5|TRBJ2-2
TGTGCCAGCAGTCGGACGGGCGGGGGGACCGGGGAGCTGTTTTTT
CASSRTGGGTGELFF
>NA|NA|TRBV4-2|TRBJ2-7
TGTGCCAGCAGCCAGGCCGTGGAAGCCTACGAGCAGTACTTC
CASSQAVEAYEQYF
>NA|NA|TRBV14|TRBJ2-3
TGTGCCAGCAGCCAAGTAAGCTTCGGCGCAGATACGCAGTATTTT
CASSQVSFGADTQYF
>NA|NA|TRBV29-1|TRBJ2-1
TGCAGCGTTGAAGCCCAGCAGTACAATGAGCAGTTCTTC
CSVEAQQYNEQFF
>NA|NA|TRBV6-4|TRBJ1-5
TGTGCCAGCAGTGAGGAGACCACCAATCAGCCCCAGCATTTT
CASSEETTNQPQHF
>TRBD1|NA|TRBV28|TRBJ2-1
TGTGCCAGCAGTCCGGGACAGGGAGGGGTCAATGAGCAGTTCTTC
CASSPGQGGVNEQFF
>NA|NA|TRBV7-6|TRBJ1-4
TGTGCCAGCAGCTTTGGACAGCTTAAACTTAATGAAAAACTGTTTTTT
CASSFGQLKLNEKLFF
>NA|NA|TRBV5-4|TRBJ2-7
TGTGCCAGCAGCTTGGGTTCAGGACAGCCCTACGAGCAGTACTTC
CASSLGSGQPYEQYF